The text below deals with one T cell receptor (beta chain). The data stem from a study of blood T cell repertoires in COVID-19. Measured with immunoSEQ multiplex PCR; TCRdb has only the in-frame clones, and not every one. Among roughly 120,000 clones, around 85% were seen once, and the ten largest hold roughly 5%. The sequence was obtained from a woman aged 55-75 years with COVID-19, enrolled during active disease. Material: peripheral blood.

The CDR3 DNA reads as TGCGCCAGCAGCTTGTCCCGGTCGGGAACTGAAGCTTTCTTT. Its protein product is CASSLSRSGTEAFF. The chain recombines TRBV5-1 with TRBJ1-1; no firm D call. The length of the CDR3 is 14 residues. V dropped 1 base and J dropped 5 bases, with 12 bases sitting between them. Germline V gene data show CDR1 as SGHRS and CDR2 as YFSETQ. Full variable domain (remainder filled in from reference TRBV5-1 and TRBJ1-1): KAGVTQTPRYLIKTRGQQVTLSCSPISGHRSVSWYQQTPGQGLQFLFEYFSETQRNKGNFPGRFSGRQFSNSRSEMNVSTLELGDSALYLCASSLSRSGTEAFFGQGTRLTVV.